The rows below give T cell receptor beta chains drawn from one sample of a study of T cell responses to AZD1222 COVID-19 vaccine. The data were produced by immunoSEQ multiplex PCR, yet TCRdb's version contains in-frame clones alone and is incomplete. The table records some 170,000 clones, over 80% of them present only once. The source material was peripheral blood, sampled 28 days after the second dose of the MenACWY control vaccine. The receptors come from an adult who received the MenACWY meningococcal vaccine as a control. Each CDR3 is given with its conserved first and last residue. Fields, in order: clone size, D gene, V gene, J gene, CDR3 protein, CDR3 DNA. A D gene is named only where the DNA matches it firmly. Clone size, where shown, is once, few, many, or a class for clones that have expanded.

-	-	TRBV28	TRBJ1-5	CASSLGGPSNQPQHF	TGTGCCAGCAGTTTAGGGGGGCCGAGCAATCAGCCCCAGCATTTT
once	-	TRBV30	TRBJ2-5	CAWNPGAHPNF	TGTGCCTGGAATCCGGGTGCTCACCCAAACTTC
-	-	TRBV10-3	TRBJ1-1	CAISETGTEAFF	TGTGCCATCAGTGAGACGGGCACTGAAGCTTTCTTT
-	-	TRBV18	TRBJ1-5	CASSLSQGNNQPQHF	TGTGCCAGCTCACTCTCTCAGGGAAATAATCAGCCCCAGCATTTT
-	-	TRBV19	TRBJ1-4	CASSDRSSLEKLFF	TGTGCCAGTAGTGACAGGTCCTCCCTTGAAAAACTGTTTTTT
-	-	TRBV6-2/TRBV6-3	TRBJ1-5	CASSYSSGVGSNQPQHF	TGTGCCAGCAGTTACTCTTCAGGGGTTGGTAGCAATCAGCCCCAGCATTTT
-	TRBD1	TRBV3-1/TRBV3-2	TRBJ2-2	CASSPRDRNTGELFF	TGTGCCAGCAGCCCCCGGGACAGGAACACCGGGGAGCTGTTTTTT
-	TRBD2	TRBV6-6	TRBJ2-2	CASWGGETGELFF	TGTGCCAGCTGGGGGGGGGAAACCGGGGAGCTGTTTTTT
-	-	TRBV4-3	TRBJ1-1	CASSQEVTSRTEAFF	TGCGCCAGCAGCCAAGAGGTCACAAGTCGCACTGAAGCTTTCTTT
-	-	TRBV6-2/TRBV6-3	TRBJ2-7	CASSHRGRDPYF	TGTGCCAGCAGTCATAGAGGGCGCGATCCGTACTTC
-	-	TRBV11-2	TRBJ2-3	CASSSGQTAPGTDTQYF	TGTGCCAGCAGCTCTGGACAGACCGCGCCTGGCACAGATACGCAGTATTTT
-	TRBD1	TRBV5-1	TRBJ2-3	CASSLGGTGTDTQYF	TGCGCCAGCTCGTTGGGAGGGACAGGGACAGATACGCAGTATTTT
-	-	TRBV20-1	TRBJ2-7	CSASRGHPYEQYF	TGCAGTGCTAGTCGGGGGCACCCCTACGAGCAGTACTTC
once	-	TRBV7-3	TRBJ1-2	CASSLGGKSGYTF	TGTGCCAGCAGCTTAGGCGGCAAAAGTGGCTACACCTTC
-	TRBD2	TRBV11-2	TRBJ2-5	CASSLFPTSGETQYF	TGTGCCAGCAGCTTATTCCCGACTAGCGGAGAGACCCAGTACTTC
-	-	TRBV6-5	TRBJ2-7	CASSYSGGIYEQYF	TGTGCCAGCAGTTACTCCGGGGGAATCTACGAGCAGTACTTC
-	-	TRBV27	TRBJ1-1	CASSFGRVTEAFF	TGTGCCAGCAGTTTCGGCAGGGTCACTGAAGCTTTCTTT
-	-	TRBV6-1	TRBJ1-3	CASSETGPYRPIYF	TGTGCCAGCAGTGAAACGGGCCCATATCGGCCCATATATTTT
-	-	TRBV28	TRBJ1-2	CASNTWTPAGANYGYTF	TGTGCCAGCAATACCTGGACTCCGGCGGGAGCTAACTATGGCTACACCTTC
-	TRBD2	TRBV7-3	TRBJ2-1	CASSPIAGATLNEQFF	TGTGCCAGCAGCCCCATAGCGGGAGCCACTCTCAATGAGCAGTTCTTC